These 15 T cell receptor beta chains were all obtained from the same sample, sequenced in a study of blood T cell repertoires in COVID-19. Libraries were prepared by immunoSEQ multiplex PCR; TCRdb keeps only in-frame clonotypes and omits some of them. The sample consists of about 150,000 clones, 80% to 90% of them appearing once. The sequenced material came from peripheral blood. These TCRs come from a woman aged 45-65 years in a cohort sampled during active or convalescent COVID-19.

This sequence joins TRBV24-1 and TRBJ1-2; the match to TRBD1 covers 7 bases. Germline V gives CDR1 KGHDR, CDR2 SFDVKD. Unmatched junction bases numbered 11, after V lost 3 bases and J lost 8 bases. The CDR3 runs 15 residues. In DNA form, the CDR3 reads TGTGCCACCAGTGATGGGGAGACAGGGAGATCGGGCTACACCTTC. Encoded protein: CATSDGETGRSGYTF.

The chain has TRBV2 and TRBJ1-1, with D perhaps matching TRBD1 (5 bases). The CDR3 length is 14 residues. Germline lookup yields CDR1 SNHLY and CDR2 FYNNEI. V shed 3 bases and J shed 2 bases, with 10 bases lying between them. CDR3 DNA sequence: TGTGCCAGCAGTGAGTATAGGACAAACACTGAAGCTTTCTTT. Translated, it gives CASSEYRTNTEAFF.

The V gene is TRBV6-5, the J gene TRBJ1-4, with D perhaps matching TRBD1 (5 bases). This CDR3 region has 14 residues. V gave up 6 bases and J gave up 0 bases, with 8 bases separating them. Germline V CDR1 and CDR2: MNHEY, SVGAGI. The CDR3 protein is CASRDIATNEKLFF. DNA for the CDR3: TGTGCCAGCAGGGACATTGCAACTAATGAAAAACTGTTTTTT.

V gene TRBV3-1 (or the pseudogene TRBV3-2) combines with J gene TRBJ1-6; D may be TRBD1 (6 bases). The CDR3 contains 15 residues. Germline V gene data show CDR1 as LGHDT and CDR2 as YNNKEL (reference sequence). V dropped 2 bases and J dropped 3 bases, with 8 bases sitting between them. The CDR3 DNA is TGTGCCAGCAGCCAACAGGGGTACTATAATTCACCCCTCCACTTT. It specifies CASSQQGYYNSPLHF.

V and J are TRBV19 and TRBJ2-6; a weak D match, TRBD1 (6 bases). The germline V and J ends were trimmed by 7 bases and 1 base, with 14 bases remaining between them. The CDR3 spans 16 residues. Germline values: CDR1 LNHDA, CDR2 SQIVND (reference sequence). The CDR3 DNA is TGTGCCAGTAAGACAGGTCCCCTTTCTGGGGCCAACGTCCTGACTTTC. Translation gives CASKTGPLSGANVLTF.

The chain has TRBV19 and TRBJ1-6, with D hard to call. This CDR3 spans 16 amino acids. Germline CDR1 LNHDA, CDR2 SQIVND (reference sequence). Trimming cost V 5 bases and J 0 bases, with 11 bases left between them. The CDR3 spells CASSLAGSSYNSPLHF. For the CDR3, the DNA is TGTGCCAGTAGTCTTGCCGGGAGCTCCTATAATTCACCCCTCCACTTT.

This clone was seen at least ten times. The rearrangement uses TRBV5-1 and TRBJ1-1; 11 bases map to TRBD1. Trimming cost V 1 base and J 5 bases; bases outside gene matches: 4. The CDR3 extends over 15 amino acids. The germline V gene encodes CDR1 SGHRS and CDR2 YFSETQ. In DNA form, the CDR3 reads TGCGCCAGCAGCTTGCTGGGGACAGGGGGGACTGAAGCTTTCTTT. Its translation is CASSLLGTGGTEAFF.

The chain uses TRBV9 and TRBJ1-2, with D unclear. CDR1 and CDR2 from the germline V gene are SGDLS and YYNGEE. There are 12 residues in the CDR3. V was pared by 9 bases and J by 2 bases, with 11 bases between. For the CDR3, the DNA is TGTGCCACAGGCAGTTCGAACTATGGCTACACCTTC. Translating it yields CATGSSNYGYTF.

This rearrangement joins TRBV9 to TRBJ1-1; 12 nucleotides line up with TRBD1. The junction had 19 bases not matched to a gene; V was cut back by 0 bases and J by 4 bases. The CDR3 extends over 21 amino acids. The germline CDR1 and CDR2 sequences are SGDLS and YYNGEE. As DNA, the CDR3 is TGTGCCAGCAGCGTAGAGGGGACAGGGGGCGCGCGGGATCGTCCCCCCACTGAAGCTTTCTTT. Encoded protein: CASSVEGTGGARDRPPTEAFF.

The chain is built from TRBV30 and TRBJ2-1; weak D call: TRBD2 (6 bases). V was pared by 2 bases and J by 7 bases, with 15 bases between. The CDR3 is 14 residues long. Per germline, CDR1 GTSNPN and CDR2 SVGIG (reference sequence). The CDR3 sequence: CAWSTWGVGNEQFF. The DNA for the CDR3 is TGTGCCTGGAGTACGTGGGGGGTGGGGAATGAGCAGTTCTTC.

This clone was seen repeatedly, ten times or more. This sequence joins TRBV4-2 and TRBJ2-7; 7 bases are shared with TRBD2. The CDR3 runs 16 residues. Looked up from germline, CDR1 is LGHNA and CDR2 is YNFKEQ. V was pared by 0 bases and J by 2 bases, with 7 bases of the junction left unmatched. CDR3 nucleotide sequence: TGTGCCAGCAGCCAAGAAGAGAGCGGGGATCCCTACGAGCAGTACTTC. Amino acid sequence: CASSQEESGDPYEQYF.

The chain's CDR3 is CASSIGQGAGEAFF. The CDR3 coding sequence is TGTGCCAGTAGTATAGGCCAGGGGGCTGGTGAAGCTTTCTTT. The gene calls are TRBV19 and TRBJ1-1; 8 bases are shared with TRBD1. Germline CDR1 LNHDA, CDR2 SQIVND (reference sequence). V lost 1 base and J lost 7; bases outside the gene matches: 5. The CDR3 runs 14 residues. Filled out from reference TRBV19 and TRBJ1-1, the complete variable domain reads DGGITQSPKYLFRKEGQNVTLSCEQNLNHDAMYWYRQDPGQGLRLIYYSQIVNDFQKGDIAEGYSVSREKKESFPLTVTSAQKNPTAFYLCASSIGQGAGEAFFGQGTRLTVV.

The CDR3 loop is CASSLARSLDAYEQYF. The CDR3 region has the DNA TGTGCCAGCAGCTTAGCGCGAAGTCTAGATGCCTACGAGCAGTACTTC. The V and J genes are TRBV7-6 and TRBJ2-7; no clear D gene. Trimming took off 0 bases at V and 2 bases at J, with 14 bases between the two ends. This CDR3 has 16 residues. The germline gives CDR1 SGHVS, CDR2 FNYEAQ.

The gene calls are TRBV6-5 and TRBJ1-2, with a tentative D call TRBD1 (5 bases). Trimming pared 8 bases from V and 1 base from J, leaving 11 bases between. CDR3 size: 13 residues. Germline CDR1 MNHEY, CDR2 SVGAGI. In DNA, the CDR3 is TGTGCCAGCTCGGAAGGGGTTAACTATGGCTACACCTTC. Its translation is CASSEGVNYGYTF.

The gene calls are TRBV2 and TRBJ2-7, with TRBD1 matching over 8 bases. V lost 8 bases, J lost 5 bases, and 5 bases stayed unmatched. In germline, CDR1 is SNHLY, CDR2 FYNNEI. This CDR3 region has 12 residues. The DNA of the CDR3 is TGTGCCAGCGATGGACAGGGTGACGAGCAGTACTTC. Translation gives CASDGQGDEQYF. Full variable domain (outside the CDR3, taken from reference TRBV2 and TRBJ2-7): EPEVTQTPSHQVTQMGQEVILRCVPISNHLYFYWYRQILGQKVEFLVSFYNNEISEKSEIFDDQFSVERPDGSNFTLKIRSTKLEDSAMYFCASDGQGDEQYFGPGTRLTVT.